These 18 T cell receptor beta chains share one sample of origin, sequenced in a study of Graves' ophthalmopathy and Graves' hyperthyroidism. RNA transcripts yielded amplified TCR beta CDR3 regions. The first round was an RT-PCR with HTBI primers, and the second round was a multiplex PCR. TCRdb called the multiplex PCR reads again in MiXCR, with one record for every CDR3 protein. Among about 420,000 distinct CDR3 sequences listed, approximately 21% were seen once. The sequenced sample was peripheral blood. The receptors shown here come from a woman between 18 and 29 years old with stable Graves' hyperthyroidism.

This clonotype was counted many times. The rearrangement links TRBV7-9 to TRBJ2-2; 7 bases fit TRBD1. V was clipped by 6 bases and J by 6 bases; unmatched bases: 19. The CDR3 sequence is 18 residues long. Germline V gene sequence: CDR1 SEHNR, CDR2 FQNEAQ (reference sequence). The CDR3, as DNA: TGTGCCAGCAGACCTGGGGACACTACAGGGGTCCGAGCCGGGGAGCTGTTTTTT. Translated, it gives CASRPGDTTGVRAGELFF.

Points on this clonotype: A junction boundary mismatches the germline segment, possibly from a read error. The chain carries TRBV7-3 and TRBJ2-5; 11 positions match TRBD2. Germline CDR1 and CDR2: SGHTA and FQGTGA. CDR3 size: 15 residues. The CDR3 here is CASSSSTSGKETKYF. In nucleotides, the CDR3 is TGTGCCAGCAGCTCCTCGACTAGCGGGAAAGAGACCAAGTACTTC.

This clonotype was detected many times. J is TRBJ1-2 and V is TRBV4-2, with D possibly being TRBD1 (5 bases). The germline CDR1 and CDR2 sequences are LGHNA and YNFKEQ. V was shortened by 0 bases and J by 4 bases, with 15 bases between the two germline ends. The CDR3 length is 16 residues. The CDR3 coding sequence is TGTGCCAGCAGCCAAGATTGGGGGGAGGACTTCTATGGCTACACCTTC. Translated, it gives CASSQDWGEDFYGYTF.

Notes on this clonotype: Germline and junction disagree at one end, which may indicate a read error. The chain links TRBV24-1 to TRBJ2-4; 9 bases align to TRBD2. Germline V CDR1 and CDR2: KGHDR, SFDVKD. This CDR3 is built from 14 residues. CDR3 sequence (DNA): TGTGCCACCCCCAGCGGGGGGCCCAAAAACATTAAGTACTTC. Its protein product is CATPSGGPKNIKYF.

This clonotype was seen at least ten times. The rearrangement uses TRBV10-3 and TRBJ2-7, with D maybe TRBD2 (5 bases). The germline V gene encodes CDR1 ENHRY and CDR2 SYGVKD. This CDR3 is 16 amino acids long. The germline V and J ends were trimmed by 5 bases and 7 bases, with 24 bases remaining between them. The CDR3 DNA reads TGTGCCATCAGTCCAACGACCGACGCCCACCGGGAAGAGCAGTACTTC. Protein: CAISPTTDAHREEQYF.

This clonotype was detected only a few times. This may be a read error, as it is one base from a much larger clone. This chain uses TRBV2 with TRBJ1-6; tentative D call: TRBD1 (5 bases). Germline-derived CDR1 and CDR2 are SNHLY and FYNNEI. This CDR3 has 14 amino acids. CDR3 sequence reads: CASRLDWGDSHLHF. The CDR3 nucleotides read TGTGCCAGCAGATTGGACTGGGGGGATTCACACCTCCACTTT.

This chain connects TRBV18 to TRBJ1-1; 7 nucleotides match TRBD1. V lost 5 bases and J lost 3; bases outside the gene matches: 12. The CDR3 sequence is 16 residues long. From germline, CDR1 is KGHSH and CDR2 LQKENI. CDR3 nucleotides: TGTGCCAGCTCAGTCGAGCTGACAGGGCGGGACACTGAAGCTTTCTTT. Its protein product is CASSVELTGRDTEAFF.

This chain uses TRBV28 with TRBJ2-4; possibly TRBD2 for D (6 bases). Trimming pared 1 base from V and 0 bases from J, leaving 13 bases between. Germline values: CDR1 MDHEN, CDR2 SYDVKM. CDR3 length equals 17 residues. CDR3 protein: CASSLSWSGLAKNIQYF. The CDR3 DNA sequence: TGTGCCAGCAGTTTATCATGGAGCGGGTTAGCCAAAAACATTCAGTACTTC. The full variable domain, completed using reference TRBV28 and TRBJ2-4, is DVKVTQSSRYLVKRTGEKVFLECVQDMDHENMFWYRQDPGLGLRLIYFSYDVKMKEKGDIPEGYSVSREKKERFSLILESASTNQTSMYLCASSLSWSGLAKNIQYFGAGTRLSVL.

This clonotype was observed a handful of times. J is TRBJ1-1 and V is TRBV20-1; possibly TRBD1 for D (5 bases). The CDR3 spans 13 residues. Trimming took off 6 bases at V and 7 bases at J, with 18 bases between the two ends. Germline CDR1 is DFQATT and CDR2 is SNEGSKA (reference sequence). The CDR3 coding sequence is TGCAGTGCCCCCGGAGGGGTGGGAGGTGAAGCTTTCTTT. Translating it yields CSAPGGVGGEAFF.

This clonotype was counted ten times or more. The chain links TRBV28 to TRBJ1-1; D is ambiguous. CDR1 is MDHEN, CDR2 SYDVKM, per germline. CDR3 length: 12 residues. V lost 5 bases, J lost 6 bases, and 10 bases lay in between. DNA of the CDR3: TGTGCCAGCAGTCCTACATATTCTGAAGCTTTCTTT. Its protein is CASSPTYSEAFF.

This clonotype was picked up a small number of times. Being one base from a much bigger clone, this may be a read error. The chain carries TRBV5-1 and TRBJ2-2; 11 nucleotides match TRBD2. Trimming cost V 0 bases and J 3 bases; bases outside gene matches: 7. The germline V gene encodes CDR1 SGHRS and CDR2 YFSETQ. CDR3 length equals 18 residues. The CDR3 nucleotides are TGCGCCAGCAGCTTGGTAGCGGGAGGGCCAGGAGACACCGGGGAGCTGTTTTTT. Its translation: CASSLVAGGPGDTGELFF.

This clonotype was detected many times. The chain has TRBV12-3 or TRBV12-4 and TRBJ1-1; tentative D call: TRBD1 (5 bases). Trimming pared 6 bases from V and 3 bases from J, leaving 14 bases between. The CDR3 covers 14 residues. CDR3 sequence: CASSNQGVDTEAFF. The CDR3 DNA is TGTGCCAGCAGCAATCAGGGTGTTGACACTGAAGCTTTCTTT.

The V gene is TRBV7-2, the J gene TRBJ2-7, with TRBD1 matching 8 bases. The V gene end was trimmed by 4 bases and the J gene end by 6 bases; junction bases not matched to a gene: 5. The germline gives CDR1 SGHTA, CDR2 FQGNSA. This CDR3 contains 13 residues. CDR3 sequence reads: CASSSTGGGEQYF. In nucleotides, the CDR3 is TGTGCCAGCAGCTCCACAGGGGGAGGCGAGCAGTACTTC.

The chain carries TRBV11-2 and TRBJ2-3; 7 bases line up with TRBD2. This CDR3 region has 18 residues. CDR1 is SGHAT, CDR2 FQNNGV, per germline. With V trimmed by 2 bases and J by 2 bases, 13 bases remained unmatched. In DNA, the CDR3 is TGTGCCAGCAGCTTATTCGGTCTAGTGGGGGGGGTCACAGATACGCAGTATTTT. Translation: CASSLFGLVGGVTDTQYF.

The rearrangement joins TRBV11-2 to TRBJ2-7; D gene ambiguous. There are 14 residues in the CDR3. CDR1 is SGHAT, CDR2 FQNNGV, per germline. The V end lost 2 bases, the J end lost 4 bases, and 12 bases lay between the germline ends. CDR3 nucleotide sequence: TGTGCCAGCAGCTTATATGACTCGGCATACGAGCAGTACTTC. Translating it yields CASSLYDSAYEQYF.

The gene calls are TRBV11-2 and TRBJ1-1; TRBD1 is a possible D gene (6 bases). Deletions cut 5 bases from V and 5 bases from J, with 18 bases between. CDR1 and CDR2 (germline): SGHAT, FQNNGV. The length of the CDR3 is 15 residues. The CDR3 nucleotides are TGTGCCAGCAGCCTCCCCCCACAGGGAGGAACTGAAGCTTTCTTT. This encodes CASSLPPQGGTEAFF.

J is TRBJ2-7 and V is TRBV6-1; 10 nucleotides agree with TRBD2. The CDR3 spans 14 residues. From germline, CDR1 is MNHNS and CDR2 SASEGT. J gave up 4 bases and V 6 bases, and 6 bases lay outside the gene matches. The CDR3 DNA sequence: TGTGCCAGCAGGCTAGCGGGAGATTGGTACGAGCAGTACTTC. This codes for CASRLAGDWYEQYF.

At least ten counts were recorded for this clonotype. V usage is TRBV28 and J usage is TRBJ2-7; D remains unclear. Deletions cut 1 base from V and 4 bases from J, with 5 bases between. Germline lookup yields CDR1 MDHEN and CDR2 SYDVKM. The CDR3 length is 12 residues. The CDR3 protein is CASSLSPYEQYF. CDR3 sequence (DNA): TGTGCCAGCAGTTTATCCCCGTACGAGCAGTACTTC. Drawing the rest from reference TRBV28 and TRBJ2-7, the complete variable domain is DVKVTQSSRYLVKRTGEKVFLECVQDMDHENMFWYRQDPGLGLRLIYFSYDVKMKEKGDIPEGYSVSREKKERFSLILESASTNQTSMYLCASSLSPYEQYFGPGTRLTVT.